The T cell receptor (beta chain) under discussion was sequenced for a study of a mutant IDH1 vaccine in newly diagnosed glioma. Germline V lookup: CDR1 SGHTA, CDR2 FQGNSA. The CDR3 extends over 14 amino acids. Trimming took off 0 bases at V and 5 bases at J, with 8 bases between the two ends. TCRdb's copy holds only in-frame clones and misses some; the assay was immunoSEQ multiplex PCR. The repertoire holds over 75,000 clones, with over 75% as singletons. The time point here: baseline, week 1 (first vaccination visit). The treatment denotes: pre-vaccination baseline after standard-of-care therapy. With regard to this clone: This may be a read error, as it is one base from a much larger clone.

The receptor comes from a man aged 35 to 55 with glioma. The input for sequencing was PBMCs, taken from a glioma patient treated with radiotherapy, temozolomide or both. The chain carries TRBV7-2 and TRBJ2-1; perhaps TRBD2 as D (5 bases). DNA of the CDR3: TGTGCCAGCAGCTTAGCGGGAGTAAACAATGAGCAGTTCTTC. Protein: CASSLAGVNNEQFF.